This entry features one TCR beta chain sequence. The target antigen is unknown. These data come from a study of T cell responses to AZD1222 COVID-19 vaccine. Study-wide results and caveats: Targeting of unmutated variant regions was reportedly seen in nearly half of spike-specific TCRs. Baseline serology detected seropositivity in only 5 or 6 AZD1222 recipients. Regions 160-218 and 743-854 dominated among vaccine-associated CD4 TCRs spanning spike.

Germline V gene lookup returns CDR1 LGHDT and CDR2 YNNKEL (reference sequence). V was cut by 4 bases and J by 1 base, with 1 base left in between. The length of the CDR3 is 11 residues. The data were produced by immunoSEQ multiplex PCR, yet TCRdb's version contains in-frame clones alone and is incomplete. The top ten clones hold approximately 1.3% of a sample with around 150,000 clones, 90% to 95% of them seen once. The chain recombines TRBV3-1 (or the pseudogene TRBV3-2) with TRBJ1-1; D gene unclear. Material: peripheral blood, obtained 28 days after the second AZD1222 dose. The receptor was derived from an adult who received the AZD1222 COVID-19 vaccine. The CDR3 DNA is TGTGCCAGCAGCCGGAACACTGAAGCTTTCTTT. Translated, it gives CASSRNTEAFF.